This section outlines one TCR beta chain sequence together with its context. This entry belongs to a study of shared clonotypes between healthy human individuals. The germline V gene encodes CDR1 SGHNT and CDR2 YENEEA. The CDR3 consists of 15 residues. V lost 4 bases and J lost 3, with 13 bases in between. Assay runs were performed at deep level. Using immunoSEQ multiplex PCR, the repertoire was profiled, and TCRdb retains in-frame clones only, with some absent. The sample contains over 850,000 clones, about 80% of which appear only once. Sequenced sample: memory CD4+ T cells from PBMCs. The subset is: CD45RA-negative fraction. This sequence originates from a man between 18 and 35 years old in good health. Some clones in this sample may be carry-over from other donors' samples. This sequence joins TRBV11-3 and TRBJ2-1; D unclear. The chain's CDR3 is CASSCTKPDYNEQFF. CDR3 sequence (DNA): TGTGCCAGCAGCTGCACCAAACCCGACTACAATGAGCAGTTCTTC.